This TCR beta chain is from a study of blood T cell repertoires in COVID-19. Study information: Acute and convalescent COVID-19 specimens originated in the United States, Italy and Spain. From T cells, B-cell-depleted T cells, or PBMCs came the material, which was cDNA or gDNA.

V was pared by 10 bases and J by 2 bases, with 11 bases between. Germline loops: CDR1 WSHSY, CDR2 SAAADI. CDR3 length: 12 residues. In the original processing: Nucleated cell counts were estimated from reference gene primer amplification. TCRdb's copy holds only in-frame clones and misses some; the assay was immunoSEQ multiplex PCR. D and trimming come from the DNA, and the V and J calls and clone size come from that table. The sample lists 300,000 to 400,000 clones; around nine tenths were seen once. This clone has ten or more counts. The clonotype originates from a human donor in a cohort sampled during active COVID-19. The chain employs TRBV10-2 and TRBJ2-5, with D unresolved. The specimen was peripheral blood. The CDR3 DNA reads as TGCGCCACCTTCGACTGGCAAGAGACCCAGTACTTC. Translated: CATFDWQETQYF.